The present T cell receptor beta chain was sequenced within a study of T cell repertoires in cytomegalovirus infection (dated by TCRdb to about 2019). In terms of the full investigation: The HLA type of each donor mattered for the analysis, because public TCR beta signatures pointed to carriage of CMV infection along with the matching HLA type. What the work shows at the level of the full study, not this receptor alone: In both this cohort and an independent cohort of several hundred donors, the cumulative frequency of public TCR beta family members distinguished carriers of CMV infection plus the relevant HLA type. The ex vivo response was dominated by HLA-C-restricted CMV-specific TCR beta clonotypes, which also provided the single most frequent clonotype in two of eight donors.

This clonotype was counted ten times or more. What antigen it recognizes has not been identified. No base quality information exists; no much larger clone differs at one position. The sequencing machine was an Illumina HiSeq 1500. TCRdb redid the processing of the public reads, applying fastp at Q25 and MiXCR, and retained in-frame beta chains. Entries that share a CDR3 protein sequence are merged under the most common genes and DNA. The sample contains about 100,000 distinct CDR3 sequences, more than 15% of them found a single time. In total, the top ten clones hold roughly 8% of the sample. The germline V gene yields SGHTA for CDR1 and FQGNSA for CDR2. Trimming at the junction amounts to 5 bases on V and 7 bases on J, and the germline ends lie 12 bases apart. The CDR3 runs 13 residues from the cysteine to the phenylalanine. The DNA shown is the 39-base CDR3, in frame from base 1.

Here the chain combines TRBV7-2 and TRBJ2-1; the D gene is perhaps TRBD1, from 6 matching bases. This receptor was identified in a human donor in good health (CMV status not recorded). Some clones in this sample may be carry-over from other donors' samples. The sample consisted of PBMCs. The sequenced DNA is TGTGCCAGCAGCCAAGCCAGGGGTAATGAGCAGTTCTTC. Translated, this gives CASSQARGNEQFF.